This T cell receptor beta chain was recorded in a study of T cell clonality in common variable immunodeficiency. Findings and limits, study-wide: What drives increased CVID clonality needs T cell subpopulation sequencing.

Both groups were predominantly of Caucasian heritage. Clones were sequenced by immunoSEQ multiplex PCR, and TCRdb holds only the in-frame ones, with some missing. The specimen has some 80,000 clones, none found just once. Notes on this clone: Its specificity is not known. From the germline J gene comes the end of the CDR3, since the read stops 3 residues before it.

The CDR3 contains 13 residues. V was clipped by 7 bases and J by 4 bases; unmatched bases: 6. Germline CDR1 SEHNR, CDR2 FQNEAQ (reference sequence). The V and J genes are TRBV7-9 and TRBJ1-1; 7 bases are a match to TRBD1. The sample taken for sequencing was peripheral blood mononuclear cells. The origin of this receptor is a person aged 18-70 years in good health. CDR3 sequence: CASNTGVGTEAFF. CDR3 bases read: TGTGCCAGCAATACAGGGGTAGGCACTGAA.